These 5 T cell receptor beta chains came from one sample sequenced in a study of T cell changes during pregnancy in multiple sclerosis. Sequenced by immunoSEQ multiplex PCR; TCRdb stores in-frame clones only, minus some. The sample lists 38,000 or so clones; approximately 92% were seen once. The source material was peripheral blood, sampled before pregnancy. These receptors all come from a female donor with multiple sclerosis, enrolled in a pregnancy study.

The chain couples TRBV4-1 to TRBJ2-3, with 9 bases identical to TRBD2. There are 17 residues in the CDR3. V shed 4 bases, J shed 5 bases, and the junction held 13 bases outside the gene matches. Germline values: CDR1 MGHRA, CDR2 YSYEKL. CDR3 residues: CASSLLPPGLAGDTQYF. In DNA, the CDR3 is TGCGCCAGCAGCCTCCTACCACCGGGACTAGCCGGAGATACGCAGTATTTT.

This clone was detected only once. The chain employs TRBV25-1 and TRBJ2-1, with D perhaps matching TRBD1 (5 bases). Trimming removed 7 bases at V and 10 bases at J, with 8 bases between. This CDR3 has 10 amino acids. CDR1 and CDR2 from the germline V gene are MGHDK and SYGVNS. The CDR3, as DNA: TGTGCCAGCATGTCAGGGGAGCAGTTCTTC. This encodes CASMSGEQFF.

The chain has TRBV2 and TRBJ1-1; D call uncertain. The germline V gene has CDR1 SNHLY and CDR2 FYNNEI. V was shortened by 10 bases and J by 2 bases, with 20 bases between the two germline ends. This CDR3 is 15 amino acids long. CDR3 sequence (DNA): TGTGCCACCTCGGGCGAGGGCCTAAAAAACACTGAAGCTTTCTTT. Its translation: CATSGEGLKNTEAFF.

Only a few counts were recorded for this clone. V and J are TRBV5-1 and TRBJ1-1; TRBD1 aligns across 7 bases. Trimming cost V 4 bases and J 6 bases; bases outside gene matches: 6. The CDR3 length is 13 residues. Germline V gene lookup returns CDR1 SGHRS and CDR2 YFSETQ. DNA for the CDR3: TGCGCCAGCAGCGACAGGGACAATGCTGAAGCTTTCTTT. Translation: CASSDRDNAEAFF.

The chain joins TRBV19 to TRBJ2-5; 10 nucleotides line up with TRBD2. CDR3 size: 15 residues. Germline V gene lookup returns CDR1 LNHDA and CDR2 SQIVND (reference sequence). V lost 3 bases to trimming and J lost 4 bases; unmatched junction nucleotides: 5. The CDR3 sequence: CASSISSGRGETQYF. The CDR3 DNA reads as TGTGCCAGTAGTATCTCGAGCGGGAGGGGAGAGACCCAGTACTTC.